Below are 19 T cell receptor beta chains sequenced from a single sample in a study of OX40 agonist ivuxolimab in advanced cancers. Produced via immunoSEQ multiplex PCR; TCRdb's table is partial and in-frame only. The sample has 30,000 to 40,000 clones, over 65% seen once; the top ten hold roughly an eighth. The input for sequencing was CD4+ or CD8+ T cells sorted from blood, taken in a trial of the OX40 agonist ivuxolimab. Every receptor here comes from an adult with an advanced solid tumor such as melanoma, head and neck, liver or kidney cancer.

This chain connects TRBV7-2 to TRBJ2-2; tentative D call: TRBD2 (5 bases). Deletions cut 3 bases from V and 5 bases from J, with 13 bases between. The CDR3 is made up of 15 amino acids. Germline V gene lookup returns CDR1 SGHTA and CDR2 FQGNSA. CDR3 protein: CASSFGGRGTGELFF. CDR3 sequence (DNA): TGTGCCAGCAGCTTCGGCGGCCGAGGGACCGGGGAGCTGTTTTTT. The full variable domain, with the rest looked up from reference TRBV7-2 and TRBJ2-2, is GAGVSQSPSNKVTEKGKDVELRCDPISGHTALYWYRQSLGQGLEFLIYFQGNSAPDKSGLPSDRFSAERTGGSVSTLTIQRTQQEDSAVYLCASSFGGRGTGELFFGEGSRLTVL.

The V call is TRBV10-1, the J call TRBJ1-5; possible D gene TRBD1, 6 bases. V was clipped by 0 bases and J by 7 bases, with 19 bases between them. Germline V lookup: CDR1 WNHNN, CDR2 SYGVQD (reference sequence). The CDR3 runs 17 residues. The CDR3 nucleotides are TGCGCCAGCAGTGAGTCTGTGGAGGGACACGCAGGGCAGCCCCAGCATTTT. This translates into CASSESVEGHAGQPQHF.

The chain couples TRBV6-5 to TRBJ1-2, with 9 bases that match TRBD1. Germline CDR1 MNHEY, CDR2 SVGAGI. The CDR3 consists of 13 residues. V trimming: 5 bases; J trimming: 8 bases; junction bases outside the gene matches: 6. In DNA, the CDR3 is TGTGCCAGCAGTGTCCGGACAGGGGACGGCTACACCTTC. This codes for CASSVRTGDGYTF.

This chain uses TRBV16 with TRBJ2-1, with D perhaps TRBD1 (6 bases). Germline V gene lookup returns CDR1 KGHSY and CDR2 FQNENV. V was trimmed by 0 bases and J by 7 bases, leaving 13 bases between them. The CDR3 is made up of 15 amino acids. The DNA for the CDR3 is TGTGCCAGCAGCCAATCGAAAGGGGGATGGAATGAGCAGTTCTTC. Translation gives CASSQSKGGWNEQFF.

The J gene is TRBJ1-4, the V gene TRBV2; D uncertain. V was shortened by 8 bases and J by 4 bases, with 8 bases between the two germline ends. The germline CDR1 and CDR2 sequences are SNHLY and FYNNEI. The CDR3 is 12 residues long. CDR3 in amino acids: CASRAVNEKLFF. CDR3 in DNA: TGTGCCAGCCGTGCAGTTAATGAAAAACTGTTTTTT.

The rearrangement uses TRBV4-1 and TRBJ1-4; 9 positions match TRBD1. This CDR3 comprises 16 residues. Germline trimming cut 1 base from V and 8 bases from J; bases unmatched to any gene: 8. Germline CDR1 MGHRA, CDR2 YSYEKL. CDR3 region: CASSQGLGQGGEKLFF. DNA of the CDR3: TGCGCCAGCAGCCAAGGGCTGGGACAGGGAGGCGAAAAACTGTTTTTT.

The CDR3 coding sequence is TGTGCCAGCAGGGAAGGGGAACACGAGCAGTACTTC. Translating gives CASREGEHEQYF. The chain joins TRBV28 to TRBJ2-7, with D maybe TRBD1 (5 bases). Between the trimmed V and J ends, which lost 6 bases and 5 bases, there was a span of 11 bases. CDR3 length: 12 amino acids. Germline values: CDR1 MDHEN, CDR2 SYDVKM.

The gene calls are TRBV28 and TRBJ1-4; D is perhaps TRBD1 (5 bases). Germline V CDR1 and CDR2: MDHEN, SYDVKM. V lost 5 bases to trimming and J lost 2 bases, with 21 bases between them. The CDR3 covers 18 residues. CDR3 in DNA: TGTGCCAGCAGTCTCCCGGGACCCCCTAAAGGGACTAATGAAAAACTGTTTTTT. As protein: CASSLPGPPKGTNEKLFF.

The rearrangement links TRBV21-1 to TRBJ1-1; TRBD1 was called by the table and not checked on the DNA. TRBV21-1 is noted as a pseudogene. The CDR3 runs 15 residues. The CDR3 region is CASSKVLTANTEAFF. The CDR3 nucleotides are TGTGCCAGCAGCAAAGTCCTGACAGCGAACACTGAAGCTTTCTTT.

The chain's CDR3 is CASLPHEQFF. CDR3 coding DNA: TGTGCCTCCCTCCCCCATGAGCAGTTCTTC. This chain connects TRBV28 to TRBJ2-1, with D hard to call. Trimming shortened V by 11 bases and J by 8 bases, and 10 bases separated the two germline ends. CDR1 is MDHEN, CDR2 SYDVKM, per germline. The CDR3 spans 10 residues.

The chain is built from TRBV15 and TRBJ1-1; D is perhaps TRBD1 (6 bases). V shed 1 base and J shed 3 bases, with 12 bases lying between them. This CDR3 contains 15 residues. From germline, CDR1 is LNHNV and CDR2 YYDKDF (reference sequence). DNA for the CDR3: TGTGCCACCAGCAGAGTGGGGGGGCTGGACACTGAAGCTTTCTTT. It translates to CATSRVGGLDTEAFF.

V gene TRBV13 combines with J gene TRBJ2-3, with a tentative D call TRBD2 (6 bases). V was shortened by 3 bases and J by 0 bases, with 28 bases between the two germline ends. The CDR3 is 21 amino acids. Germline V lookup: CDR1 PRHDT, CDR2 FYEKMQ (reference sequence). CDR3 protein: CASSFSEGLSRRPTSTDTQYF. The CDR3 region has the DNA TGTGCCAGCAGCTTTTCGGAGGGTCTCTCCCGCCGGCCCACTAGCACAGATACGCAGTATTTT. Based on the CDR3 plus reference TRBV13 and TRBJ2-3, the full variable domain is AAGVIQSPRHLIKEKRETATLKCYPIPRHDTVYWYQQGPGQDPQFLISFYEKMQSDKGSIPDRFSAQQFSDYHSELNMSSLELGDSALYFCASSFSEGLSRRPTSTDTQYFGPGTRLTVL.

This chain uses TRBV28 with TRBJ2-1, with TRBD2 identical over 10 bases. The germline gives CDR1 MDHEN, CDR2 SYDVKM. Trimming cost V 4 bases and J 0 bases; bases outside gene matches: 6. This CDR3 is built from 17 residues. CDR3 in DNA: TGTGCCAGCAGTTCTTATAGCGGGAGGAGCTCCTACAATGAGCAGTTCTTC. Translating gives CASSSYSGRSSYNEQFF.

This clone was found a few times. The chain carries TRBV7-8 and TRBJ1-2; tentative D call: TRBD1 (5 bases). Trimming left V 1 base short and J 5 bases short, with 14 bases between. The CDR3 covers 15 residues. CDR1 SGHVS and CDR2 FQNEAQ come from the germline V gene. The CDR3 nucleotides are TGTGCCAGCAGCTTAGGTGCGGGGGAAGGGTATGGCTACACCTTC. As protein: CASSLGAGEGYGYTF.

This clone came up a few times. The V gene is TRBV11-3, the J gene TRBJ2-7; 10 bases fit TRBD2. The CDR3 loop spans 17 amino acids. The germline gives CDR1 SGHNT, CDR2 YENEEA. V trimming: 0 bases; J trimming: 2 bases; junction bases outside the gene matches: 7. The CDR3 bases are TGTGCCAGCAGCTTAGAAGGAGGGACTAGCGCACCCTACGAGCAGTACTTC. Residues: CASSLEGGTSAPYEQYF.

The chain couples TRBV6-5 to TRBJ1-1; 7 positions agree with TRBD1. J gave up 5 bases and V 7 bases, and 10 bases lay outside the gene matches. This CDR3 is 14 amino acids long. Germline V lookup: CDR1 MNHEY, CDR2 SVGAGI. CDR3 sequence reads: CASTADRLKTEAFF. CDR3 in DNA: TGTGCCAGCACCGCGGACAGGTTAAAGACTGAAGCTTTCTTT.

J is TRBJ1-1 and V is TRBV18, with 9 bases lining up with TRBD1. Trimming took 3 bases from V and 6 from J; bases not matched to a gene: 2. Germline values: CDR1 KGHSH, CDR2 LQKENI. The CDR3 covers 13 residues. This chain's CDR3 is CASSPTGGSEAFF. The CDR3 DNA reads as TGTGCCAGCTCACCGACAGGGGGGTCTGAAGCTTTCTTT.

The chain recombines TRBV5-1 with TRBJ2-3; the D is unclear. The CDR3 length is 13 residues. The germline CDR1 and CDR2 sequences are SGHRS and YFSETQ. The ends were cut back, 0 bases at V and 8 bases at J, with 10 bases in the middle. CDR3 DNA: TGCGCCAGCAGCTTGGCCGAGAGAGGTACGCAGTATTTT. Its protein product is CASSLAERGTQYF.

This clone was seen only a few times. The chain is built from TRBV30 and TRBJ2-4, with D unclear. CDR3 length equals 13 residues. The germline gives CDR1 GTSNPN, CDR2 SVGIG (reference sequence). Trimming took 0 bases from V and 6 from J, leaving 9 bases between them. Written as DNA, the CDR3 is TGTGCCTGGAGTGTGGTAGGCGGAAACATTCAGTACTTC. Encoded protein: CAWSVVGGNIQYF.